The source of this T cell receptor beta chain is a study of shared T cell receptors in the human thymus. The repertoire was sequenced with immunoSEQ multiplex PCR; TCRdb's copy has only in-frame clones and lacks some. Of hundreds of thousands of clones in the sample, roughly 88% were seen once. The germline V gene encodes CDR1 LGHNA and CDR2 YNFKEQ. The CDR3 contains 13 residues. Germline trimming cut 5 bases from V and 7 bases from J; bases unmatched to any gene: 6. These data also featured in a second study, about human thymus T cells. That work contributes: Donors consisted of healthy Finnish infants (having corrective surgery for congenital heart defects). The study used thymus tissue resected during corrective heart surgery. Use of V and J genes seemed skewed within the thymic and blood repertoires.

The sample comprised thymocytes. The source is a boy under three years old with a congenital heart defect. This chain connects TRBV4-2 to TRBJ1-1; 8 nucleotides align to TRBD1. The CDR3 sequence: CASSSTGGGEAFF. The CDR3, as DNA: TGTGCCAGCAGCTCCACAGGGGGAGGTGAAGCTTTCTTT.